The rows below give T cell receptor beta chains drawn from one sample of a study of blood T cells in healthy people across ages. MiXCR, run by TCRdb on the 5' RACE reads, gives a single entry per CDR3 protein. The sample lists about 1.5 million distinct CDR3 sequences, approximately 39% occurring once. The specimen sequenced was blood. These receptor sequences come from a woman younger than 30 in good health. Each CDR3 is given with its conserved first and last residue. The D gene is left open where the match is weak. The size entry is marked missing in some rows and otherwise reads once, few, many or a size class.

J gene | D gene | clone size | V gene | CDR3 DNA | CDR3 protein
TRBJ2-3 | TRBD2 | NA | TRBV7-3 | TGTGCCAGCAGCCCGGGACTAGGTGGCACAGATACGCAGTATTTT | CASSPGLGGTDTQYF
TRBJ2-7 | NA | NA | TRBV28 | TGTGCCAGCAGGGGTACAGAGACCTACGAGCAGTACTTC | CASRGTETYEQYF
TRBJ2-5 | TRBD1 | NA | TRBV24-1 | TGTGCCACCAGTAGGACAGGGACCAATGAGCAGTACTTC | CATSRTGTNEQYF
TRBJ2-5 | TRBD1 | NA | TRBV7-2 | TGTGCCAGCAGCTTACGGACAGGGTCTAAAGAGACCCAGTACTTC | CASSLRTGSKETQYF
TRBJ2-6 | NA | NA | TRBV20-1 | TGCAGTGCTAGAGATCCCCGGAGCTCTGGGGCCAACGTCCTGACTTTC | CSARDPRSSGANVLTF
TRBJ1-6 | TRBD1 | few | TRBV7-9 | TGTGCCAGCAGCTTACCGACAGGGGTTAATTCACCCCTCCACTTT | CASSLPTGVNSPLHF
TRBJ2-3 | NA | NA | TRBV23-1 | TGCGCCAGCATCTATGGGACGCAGTATTTT | CASIYGTQYF
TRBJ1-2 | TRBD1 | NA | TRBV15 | TGTGCCACCAGCAAGCCGGGACAGGGCTATGGCTACACCTTC | CATSKPGQGYGYTF
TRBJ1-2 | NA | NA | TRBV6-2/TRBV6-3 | TGTGCCAGCATGCGGACCTACGGCTTAGGCTACACCTTC | CASMRTYGLGYTF
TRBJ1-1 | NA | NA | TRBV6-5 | TGTGCCAGCAGTTACGAGTCAGGGGAGAACACTGAAGCTTTCTTT | CASSYESGENTEAFF
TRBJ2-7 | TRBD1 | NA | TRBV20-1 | TGCAGTGCTAGGAAGAGGGACAGGGCTTTCGAGAACCCTGGACCCTGGGACGAGCAGTACTTC | CSARKRDRAFENPGPWDEQYF
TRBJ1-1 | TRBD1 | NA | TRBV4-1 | TGCGCCAGCAGCCAGAGCGGACAGGTTAACACTGAAGCTTTCTTT | CASSQSGQVNTEAFF
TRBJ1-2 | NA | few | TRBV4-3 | TGCGCCAGCAGCCAGAACAGGGTCCCCCTAAACTATGGCTACACCTTC | CASSQNRVPLNYGYTF
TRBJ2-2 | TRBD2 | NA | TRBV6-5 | TGTGCCAGCAGTTCAACTAGCGTGAACACCGGGGAGCTGTTTTTT | CASSSTSVNTGELFF
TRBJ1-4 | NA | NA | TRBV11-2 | TGTGCCAGCAGCTTTTGGCGTGAGGGGACGGGTGAAAAACTGTTTTTT | CASSFWREGTGEKLFF
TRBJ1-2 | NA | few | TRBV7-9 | TGTGCCAGCAGCGGGGAGGGGTACAGTGGCTACACCTTC | CASSGEGYSGYTF
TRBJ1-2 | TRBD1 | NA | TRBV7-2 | TGTGCCACTACCCAGGGGGCCTATGGCTACACCTTC | CATTQGAYGYTF
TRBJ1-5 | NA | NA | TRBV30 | TGTGCCTGGAGTCAGAGCAATTCTAATCAGCCCCAGCATTTT | CAWSQSNSNQPQHF
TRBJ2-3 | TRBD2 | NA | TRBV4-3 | TGCGCCAGCAGCCAATCTTCTGTCGGGGGGACCCTCGCGGAGTATTTT | CASSQSSVGGTLAEYF
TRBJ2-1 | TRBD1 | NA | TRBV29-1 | TGCAGCGTCAAATCGGGACAGGGGAACAATGAGCAGTTCTTC | CSVKSGQGNNEQFF
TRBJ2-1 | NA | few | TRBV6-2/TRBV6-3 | TGTGCCACCTCCTTCGGGCATTACAATGAGCAGTTCTTC | CATSFGHYNEQFF
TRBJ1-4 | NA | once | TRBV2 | TGTGCCAGCAGGGCACCCTGGGGTGAAAAACTGTTTTTT | CASRAPWGEKLFF
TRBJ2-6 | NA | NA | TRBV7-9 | TGTGCCAGCAGCTTAGTCGTGGGGACGTCTGGGGCCAACGTCCTGACTTTC | CASSLVVGTSGANVLTF
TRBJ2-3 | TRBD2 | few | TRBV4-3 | TGCGCCAGCAGCCACGGCGCGGGAGCATTCGATACGCAGTATTTT | CASSHGAGAFDTQYF
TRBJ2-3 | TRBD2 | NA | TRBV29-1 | TGCAGCGTTGACGGCCTAGCGGGAGTTAACACAGATACGCAGTATTTT | CSVDGLAGVNTDTQYF
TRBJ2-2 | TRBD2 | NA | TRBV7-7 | TGTGCTAGCAGCGCAGCGGGAGTTAACACCGGGGAGCTGTTTTTT | CASSAAGVNTGELFF
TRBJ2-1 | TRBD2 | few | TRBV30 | TGTGCCTGGAGTCAGACTAGCGGGAGATGGGCCTACAATGAGCAGTTCTTC | CAWSQTSGRWAYNEQFF
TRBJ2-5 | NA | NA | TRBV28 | TGTGCCAGCAGCTTCGGACTTTACAATGAGCAGTACTTC | CASSFGLYNEQYF
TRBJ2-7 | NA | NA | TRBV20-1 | TGCAGTGCCACCGGACAGCGTAGTTACAATGAGCAGTACTTC | CSATGQRSYNEQYF
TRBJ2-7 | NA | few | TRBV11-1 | TGTGCCACCAGCAACGACCGCTTCAATGAGCAGTACTTC | CATSNDRFNEQYF
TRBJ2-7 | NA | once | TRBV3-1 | TGTGCCAACAGCCAAGCTAACTACGAGCAGTACTTC | CANSQANYEQYF
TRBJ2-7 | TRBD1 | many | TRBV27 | TGCGCCAGCAGCGTGGGGACAGGCTACGAGCAGTACTTC | CASSVGTGYEQYF
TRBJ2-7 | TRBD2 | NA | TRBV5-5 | TGTGCCAGCAGCTTGTTGGCTAGCGGGGGAAGCTCCTACAATGAGCAGTACTTC | CASSLLASGGSSYNEQYF
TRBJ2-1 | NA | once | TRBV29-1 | TGCATCGTTCCCGGGGCTGAGCAGTTCTTC | CIVPGAEQFF
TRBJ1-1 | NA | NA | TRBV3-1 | TGTGCCAGCAGCCATCAGGGGTGGAACACTGAAGCTTTCTTT | CASSHQGWNTEAFF
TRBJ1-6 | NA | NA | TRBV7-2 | TGTGCCAGCAGCTTTCAGGCGTACTCACCCCTCCACTTT | CASSFQAYSPLHF
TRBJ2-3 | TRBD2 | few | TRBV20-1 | TGCAGTGCTAGTTATGTAGCGGGGGGGCTTTCAGATACGCAGTATTTT | CSASYVAGGLSDTQYF
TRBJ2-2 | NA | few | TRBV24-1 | TGTGCCACTAGCGACGGGGGCTACAACACCGGGGAGCTGTTTTTT | CATSDGGYNTGELFF
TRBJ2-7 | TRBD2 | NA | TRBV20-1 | TGCAGTGCTAGGAACCCCAGCGGGAGCATGTACGAGCAGTACTTC | CSARNPSGSMYEQYF
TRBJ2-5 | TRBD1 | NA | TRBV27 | TGTGCCAGCAGTTCCCAGGCAGGGGGTGGGTCCCAGTACTTC | CASSSQAGGGSQYF
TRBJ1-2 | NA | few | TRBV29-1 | TGCAGCGTGTTGACAGCCGGCTACACCTTC | CSVLTAGYTF
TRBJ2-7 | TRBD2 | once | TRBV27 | TGTGCCAGCAGTTTGGCTAGCGGGAGTGACGAGCAGTACTTC | CASSLASGSDEQYF
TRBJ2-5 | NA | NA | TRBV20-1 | TGCAGTGCTAGAGATCTTGACCGGGAGCAGTACTTC | CSARDLDREQYF
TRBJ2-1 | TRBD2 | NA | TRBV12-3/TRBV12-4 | TGTGCCACCAATCTAAACGGGCTAGCGGCCTACAATGAGCAGTTCTTC | CATNLNGLAAYNEQFF
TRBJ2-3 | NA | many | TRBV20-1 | TGCAGTGCTAGAGATCGGCGGCGGGGCACAGATACGCAGTATTTT | CSARDRRRGTDTQYF
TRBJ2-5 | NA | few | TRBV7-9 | TGTGCCAGCAGCGCTGGATTTCGGGTACTTGACAACCAAGAGACCCAGTACTTC | CASSAGFRVLDNQETQYF
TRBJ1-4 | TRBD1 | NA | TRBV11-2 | TGTGCCAGCAGCCCCCTTAGCGGGACAGCCCAACTGTTTTTT | CASSPLSGTAQLFF
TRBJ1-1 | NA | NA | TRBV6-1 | TGTGCCAGCAGTGAAACTTATCCCCGCAGGATGAACACTGAAGCTTTCTTT | CASSETYPRRMNTEAFF
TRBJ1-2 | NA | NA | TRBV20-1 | TGCAGTGCTTCCTCCGGGAGGGATCGTGGCTACACCTTC | CSASSGRDRGYTF
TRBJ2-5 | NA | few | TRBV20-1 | TGCAGTGCTAGGAGGGACGGCAACCTTGGAGAGACCCAGTACTTC | CSARRDGNLGETQYF
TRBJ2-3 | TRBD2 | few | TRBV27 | TGTGCCAGCAGTTTTTGGGAGGGAGTAGGAGATACGCAGTATTTT | CASSFWEGVGDTQYF